This TCR beta chain derives from a study of T cells in Graves' hyperthyroidism and ophthalmopathy. Broader study findings: Most thyroid clonotypes that were expanded above 0.001 also turned up in blood.

Exclusion of a patient resulted from uncontrolled infection, other autoimmune disease, pregnancy or lactation. The J segment lost 4 bases and the V segment lost 5 bases, leaving 4 bases of the junction unmatched. The CDR3 is 14 residues long. This clonotype was recorded at least ten times. Its antigen remains unidentified. The source material, RNA transcripts, was used to amplify TCR beta CDR3 regions. With the HTBI primer set, the TCR CDR3 went through a first round of RT-PCR. TCRdb reprocessed the multiplex PCR reads with MiXCR, giving one entry per CDR3 protein. The table includes under 450,000 distinct CDR3 sequences, more than 15% detected once.

Source material: blood. The sequence derives from a woman between 18 and 29 years old with Graves' hyperthyroidism. The chain links TRBV12-3 or TRBV12-4 to TRBJ2-4; 8 bases map to TRBD1. The CDR3 reads CASSLRDRKNIQYF. CDR3 DNA: TGTGCCAGCAGTCTCCGGGACAGGAAAAACATTCAGTACTTC.